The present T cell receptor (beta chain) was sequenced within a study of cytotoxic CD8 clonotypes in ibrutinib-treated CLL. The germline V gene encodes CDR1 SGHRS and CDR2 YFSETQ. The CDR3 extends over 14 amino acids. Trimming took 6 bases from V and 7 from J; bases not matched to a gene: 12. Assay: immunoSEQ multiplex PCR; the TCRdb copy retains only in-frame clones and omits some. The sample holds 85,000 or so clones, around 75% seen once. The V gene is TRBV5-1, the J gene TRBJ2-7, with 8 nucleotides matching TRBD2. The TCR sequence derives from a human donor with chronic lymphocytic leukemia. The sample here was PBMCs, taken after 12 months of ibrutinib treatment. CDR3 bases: TGCGCCAGCACGCCCGGGACTAGAGCTACGGAGCAGTACTTC. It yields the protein CASTPGTRATEQYF.